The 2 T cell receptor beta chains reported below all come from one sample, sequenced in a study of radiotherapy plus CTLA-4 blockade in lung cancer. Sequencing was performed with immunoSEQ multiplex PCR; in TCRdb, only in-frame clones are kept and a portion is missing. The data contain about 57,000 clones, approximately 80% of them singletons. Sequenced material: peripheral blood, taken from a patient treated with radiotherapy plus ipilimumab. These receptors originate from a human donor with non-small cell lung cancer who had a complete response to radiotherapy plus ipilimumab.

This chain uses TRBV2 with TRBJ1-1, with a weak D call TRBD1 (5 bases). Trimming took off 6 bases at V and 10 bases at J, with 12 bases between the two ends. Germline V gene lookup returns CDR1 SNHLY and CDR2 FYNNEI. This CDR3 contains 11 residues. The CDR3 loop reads CASSLTGAAFF. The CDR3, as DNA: TGTGCCAGCAGCCTAACAGGTGCAGCTTTCTTT.

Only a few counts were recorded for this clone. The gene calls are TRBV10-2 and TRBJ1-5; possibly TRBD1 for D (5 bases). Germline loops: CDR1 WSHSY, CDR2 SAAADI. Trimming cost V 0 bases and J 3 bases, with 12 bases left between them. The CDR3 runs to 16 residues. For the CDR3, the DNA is TGCGCCAGCAGTGAGTCAGTGGGGCAGATCAATCAGCCCCAGCATTTT. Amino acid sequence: CASSESVGQINQPQHF.